Sequencing of this T cell receptor beta chain was carried out in a study of blood T cells in healthy people across ages. Study-wide points: Versus aged donors, long-lived donors had higher diversity and more naive CD4+ cells.

Caucasian individuals from Russia who were healthy and aged roughly 6 to 95 acted as donors. Per-sample yields of isolated PBMCs were at least 7 million. The authors ran a second PCR of about 7 to 11 cycles using a sample-barcoded 5' primer and a J-beta primer mix. Sequencing recovered at least 2.5 million CDR3-containing paired-end reads from each sample. TCRdb recomputed calls from the 5' RACE reads with MiXCR, one row per CDR3 protein. The data hold 1.5 million to 2 million distinct CDR3 sequences, with around 48% observed a single time. About this clonotype: Its target is not known.

The CDR3 extends over 12 amino acids. The V and J ends lost 10 bases and 4 bases, in that order; junction bases with no gene match: 6. Germline values: CDR1 MNHEY, CDR2 SVGAGI. The chain links TRBV6-5 to TRBJ1-2; the match to TRBD1 covers 7 bases. This TCR came from a woman aged 40 to 49 in good health. Specimen: blood. The CDR3 sequence: CATVRTGYGYTF. CDR3 nucleotide sequence: TGTGCCACCGTTCGGACAGGCTATGGCTACACCTTC.